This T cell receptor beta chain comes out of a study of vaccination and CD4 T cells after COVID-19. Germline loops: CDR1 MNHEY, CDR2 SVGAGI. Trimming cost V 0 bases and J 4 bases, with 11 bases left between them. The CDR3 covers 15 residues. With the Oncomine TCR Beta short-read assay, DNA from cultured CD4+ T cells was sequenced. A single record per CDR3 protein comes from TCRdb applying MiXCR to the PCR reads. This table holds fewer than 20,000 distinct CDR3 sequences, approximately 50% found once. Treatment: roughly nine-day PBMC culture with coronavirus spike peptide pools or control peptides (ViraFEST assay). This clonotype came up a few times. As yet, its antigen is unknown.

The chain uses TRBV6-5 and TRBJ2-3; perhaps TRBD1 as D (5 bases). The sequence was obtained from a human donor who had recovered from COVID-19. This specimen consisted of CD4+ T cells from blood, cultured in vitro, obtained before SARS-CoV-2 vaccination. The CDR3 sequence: CASSYSTVVSDTQYF. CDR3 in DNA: TGTGCCAGCAGTTACTCGACAGTAGTCTCAGATACGCAGTATTTT.